This is a list of T cell receptor beta chains from one sample in a study of cytomegalovirus exposure and HLA in healthy donors. The repertoire was sequenced with immunoSEQ multiplex PCR; TCRdb's copy has only in-frame clones and lacks some. The repertoire holds more than 110,000 clones, with 60% to 80% as singletons. The specimen sequenced was PBMCs. These receptors were collected from a male donor in good health and CMV-seronegative. Both conserved end residues are part of each CDR3. D genes are given only for firm matches.

j_gene	d_gene	v_gene	CDR3aa
TRBJ1-4	TRBD1	TRBV30	CAWSAAGGAGEKLFF
TRBJ2-1	TRBD2	TRBV7-7	CASSPSLTSGTYNEQFF
TRBJ1-1	.	TRBV5-1	CASSFGGEGNTEAFF
TRBJ1-1	TRBD1	TRBV7-9	CASSLTGGTEAFF
TRBJ1-2	.	TRBV25-1	CASSDGGYGYTF
TRBJ1-2	TRBD1	TRBV6-5	CASSYSRTGPYGYTF
TRBJ1-1	.	TRBV20-1	CSALHGTEAFF
TRBJ2-7	.	TRBV7-2	CASSLAQTYEQYF
TRBJ1-5	TRBD1	TRBV4-1	CASSPLGQVNQPQHF
TRBJ1-6	.	TRBV2	CASTSREGTSSPLHF
TRBJ2-7	TRBD1	TRBV9	CASSLGTGGYEQYF
TRBJ2-5	.	TRBV6-1	CASSEWRAQETQYF
TRBJ1-5	.	TRBV4-1	CASSQDFSFNQPQHF
TRBJ2-5	.	TRBV5-1	CASSSGQTQETQYF
TRBJ1-5	.	TRBV27	CASREGRIKPQHF
TRBJ1-4	.	TRBV20-1	CSAEDGLRGFF
TRBJ2-7	.	TRBV19	CASSIDPLRSEQYF
TRBJ1-1	.	TRBV4-3	CASSQYPSPNTEAFF
TRBJ1-1	.	TRBV19	CASSPTLRGSGRTEAFF
TRBJ2-2	.	TRBV7-9	CASSVGPGTGELFF
TRBJ2-2	TRBD1	TRBV6-5	CAAGGQGDTGELFF
TRBJ2-7	TRBD1	TRBV7-9	CASSYIPGQGKLYEQYF
TRBJ1-2	.	TRBV4-3	CASSQTPTGNYGYTF
TRBJ1-5	.	TRBV6-6	CASSDARGSQPQHF
TRBJ1-4	.	TRBV4-3	CASSQDLSNGKLFF
TRBJ2-3	TRBD2	TRBV5-1	CASSKAGEHTDTQYF
TRBJ2-3	.	TRBV30	CAWSGGLLDTQYF
TRBJ1-2	.	TRBV6-4	CASSESGAGRLRGYTF
TRBJ1-1	TRBD1	TRBV18	CASSGTGIHNTEAFF
TRBJ2-7	TRBD1	TRBV6-5	CASGTGGSYEQYF
TRBJ2-2	TRBD1	TRBV30	CAWSVRDRVTGELFF
TRBJ2-3	TRBD2	TRBV18	CASSPPSGADTQYF
TRBJ1-4	.	TRBV6-6	CAGRRAGSEKLFF
TRBJ2-7	TRBD1	TRBV29-1	CSVESELTGGYEQYF
TRBJ2-7	TRBD1	TRBV11-2	CASSLTGDYEQYF
TRBJ1-5	TRBD1	TRBV6-5	CASRQDRGGLQPQHF
TRBJ2-2	.	TRBV28	CASSRDSRLNTGELFF
TRBJ2-7	TRBD2	TRBV7-9	CASSLGGGASEQYF
TRBJ1-2	TRBD1	TRBV7-2	CASITDREDGYTF
TRBJ2-5	.	TRBV7-2	CASSLGGRGQETQYF
TRBJ1-4	TRBD1	TRBV4-1	CASSQDRGQPPKLFF
TRBJ1-1	.	TRBV5-8	CASSPERMNTEAFF
TRBJ2-6	.	TRBV28	CASRVAIRGRPVSGANVLTF
TRBJ2-7	TRBD2	TRBV4-1	CASSQEPRGRGPFYEQYF
TRBJ1-1	TRBD1	TRBV5-1	CASSFRGANTEAFF
TRBJ1-4	TRBD1	TRBV2	CASSKLTGGNEKLFF
TRBJ1-2	.	TRBV6-5	CASSWGQNYGYTF
TRBJ2-1	TRBD1	TRBV2	CASSIFQGDEQFF
TRBJ1-5	.	TRBV7-2	CASSLMVGLNQPQHF
TRBJ2-7	TRBD2	TRBV27	CASSSLSGGPVQYF
TRBJ2-5	TRBD2	TRBV2	CASSVAGTLQETQYF
TRBJ2-1	TRBD1	TRBV7-9	CASSWGQGNEQFF
TRBJ2-1	TRBD2	TRBV6-1	CASSESSSGGVREQFF
TRBJ1-1	TRBD1	TRBV5-1	CASSLVRGIILTEAFF
TRBJ1-1	.	TRBV10-3	CAISGGMNTEAFF
TRBJ1-1	.	TRBV27	CASSLQVATEAFF
TRBJ2-3	.	TRBV5-8	CASSFRGAGDTQYF